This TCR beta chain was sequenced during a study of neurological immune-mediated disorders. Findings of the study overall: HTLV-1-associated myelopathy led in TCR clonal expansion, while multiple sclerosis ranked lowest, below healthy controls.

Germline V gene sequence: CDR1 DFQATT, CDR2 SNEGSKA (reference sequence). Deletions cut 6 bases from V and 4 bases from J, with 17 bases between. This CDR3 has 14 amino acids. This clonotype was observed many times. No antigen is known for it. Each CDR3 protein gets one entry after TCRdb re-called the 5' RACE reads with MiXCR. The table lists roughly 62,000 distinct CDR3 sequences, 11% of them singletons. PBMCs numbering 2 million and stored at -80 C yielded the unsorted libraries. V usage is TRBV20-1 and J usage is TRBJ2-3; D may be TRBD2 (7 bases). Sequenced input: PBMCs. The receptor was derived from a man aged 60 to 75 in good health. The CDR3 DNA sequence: TGCAGTGCCCCGGGGGGCGTTGCCGCAGATACGCAGTATTTT. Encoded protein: CSAPGGVAADTQYF.